The T cell receptor beta chain described here comes from a study of T-cell reconstitution after alpha-beta-depleted transplantation in children. A note on this clonotype: Its antigen remains unidentified.

The CDR3 totals 13 residues. CDR1 and CDR2 (germline): DFQATT, SNEGSKA (reference sequence). Trimming stripped 4 bases from V and 6 bases from J, with 13 bases between. General observations from the study: About two months after transplant, alpha-beta T cells reportedly came from several hundred expanded graft clones. Surviving recipient T cells and intrathymic progenitors accounted for some patients' high TCRbeta diversity at day 60.

TCRbeta library construction was performed incorporating unique molecular identifiers. TCRdb called the PCR reads again in MiXCR, with one record for every CDR3 protein. The sample has around 700,000 distinct CDR3 sequences, 13% seen once. The sample was PBMCs, taken before TCRalphabeta/CD19-depleted stem cell transplant. The chain recombines TRBV20-1 with TRBJ2-1; D is possibly TRBD1 (6 bases). This sequence was found in a girl aged 2 to 9 with congenital amegakaryocytic thrombocytopenia, due to receive a stem cell transplant. Here the CDR3 reads CSAKLTGTNEQFF. DNA of the CDR3: TGCAGTGCTAAACTTACAGGGACCAATGAGCAGTTCTTC.